This entry lists 7 T cell receptor beta chains sequenced from one sample in a study of T cells in Graves' hyperthyroidism and ophthalmopathy. Researchers took RNA transcripts and amplified the TCR beta CDR3 regions from them. With the HTBI primer set, the TCR CDR3 went through a first round of RT-PCR. Each CDR3 protein is one row after TCRdb ran MiXCR on the multiplex PCR reads. The table has around 100,000 distinct CDR3 sequences, 45% to 50% seen once. Sequencing input: blood. The receptors originated from a middle-aged man with Graves' hyperthyroidism.

This clonotype was observed once. Possible read error: a much larger clone is one base away. The V and J genes are TRBV10-3 and TRBJ2-3; no clear D. CDR3 length: 16 residues. The V end was cut by 5 bases, the J end by 2 bases, with 17 bases between. Germline assignment: CDR1 ENHRY and CDR2 SYGVKD. In nucleotides, the CDR3 is TGTGCCATCAGTCCACAAGGACGGATTTACACAGATACGCAGTATTTT. Translated: CAISPQGRIYTDTQYF.

There are many counts of this clonotype. This chain connects TRBV7-8 to TRBJ2-7; 10 bases line up with TRBD1. V dropped 3 bases and J dropped 4; count of bases not matched to a gene: 9. The length of the CDR3 is 16 residues. Germline V gives CDR1 SGHVS, CDR2 FQNEAQ. CDR3 sequence (DNA): TGTGCCAGCAGCTTGGTACCCGGGACAGGGGCGTACGAGCAGTACTTC. As protein: CASSLVPGTGAYEQYF.

This clonotype was recorded many times. The chain joins TRBV7-9 to TRBJ2-1, with D possibly TRBD2 on 6 matching bases. Germline lookup yields CDR1 SEHNR and CDR2 FQNEAQ (reference sequence). CDR3 size: 18 residues. V shed 0 bases and J shed 5 bases, with 20 bases lying between them. The CDR3 DNA is TGTGCCAGCAGCTTAGCGAGGGTAGCGGTGGGCCTGGACAATGAGCAGTTCTTC. Translating gives CASSLARVAVGLDNEQFF.

About this clonotype itself: One end of the junction fails to match germline, which may point to a read error. The chain joins TRBV7-9 to TRBJ2-2; TRBD2 aligns across 7 bases. The CDR3 length is 15 residues. CDR1 and CDR2 (germline): SEHNR, FQNEAQ (reference sequence). The CDR3 here is CASSLGEGRTGELSW. CDR3 nucleotides: TGTGCCAGCAGCTTAGGGGAGGGGCGCACCGGGGAGCTGTCTTGG.

This clonotype was seen just once. This chain links TRBV10-1 with TRBJ1-4; weak D call: TRBD1 (5 bases). The V gene's germline CDR1 is WNHNN and CDR2 SYGVQD (reference sequence). CDR3 length equals 14 residues. Trimming shortened V by 3 bases and J by 13 bases, and 18 bases separated the two germline ends. The CDR3 DNA is TGCGCCAGCAGTGAAGGGGAGCTTAATGAGAGACTGTTTTTT. Amino acid sequence: CASSEGELNERLFF.

This clonotype was picked up many times. A read error may produce the germline difference seen at one junction end. Written as DNA, the CDR3 is TGTGCCAGCAGCTTGGCAGGGACAGGGAGTCAGCCCCAGCATTTT. This translates into CASSLAGTGSQPQHF. The V gene is TRBV5-1, the J gene TRBJ1-5, with 9 bases aligning to TRBD1. Germline CDR1 reads SGHRS; CDR2 reads YFSETQ. The CDR3 runs to 15 residues. The full variable domain, its missing parts supplied by reference TRBV5-1 and TRBJ1-5, is KAGVTQTPRYLIKTRGQQVTLSCSPISGHRSVSWYQQTPGQGLQFLFEYFSETQRNKGNFPGRFSGRQFSNSRSEMNVSTLELGDSALYLCASSLAGTGSQPQHFGDGTRLSIL.

A single count supports this clonotype. V and J are TRBV29-1 and TRBJ1-4, with 9 nucleotides matching TRBD1. CDR1 and CDR2 from the germline V gene are SQVTM and ANQGSEA. The ends lost 7 bases at V and 7 bases at J; junction bases unmatched: 4. The CDR3 contains 12 residues. Written as DNA, the CDR3 is TGCAGCGCCACGACAGGGGGTGAAAAACTGTTTTTT. Amino acid sequence: CSATTGGEKLFF.